A selection of T cell receptor beta chains follows, all from one sample in a study of T cell responses to AZD1222 COVID-19 vaccine. Libraries were prepared by immunoSEQ multiplex PCR; TCRdb keeps only in-frame clonotypes and omits some of them. The data contain 150,000 to 200,000 clones, roughly 92% of them singletons. The starting material was peripheral blood, obtained on day 0 of AZD1222 vaccination. These receptors were collected from an adult in good health. Both conserved end residues are part of each CDR3. D genes are given only for firm matches. Clone size is not always given. Where it is, it says once, few, many or a class for expanded clones.

TRBJ2-7 | TRBV30 | TRBD1 | NA | TGTGCCTGGAGTGTAGGGACAGGGGACGAGCAGTACTTC | CAWSVGTGDEQYF
TRBJ2-7 | TRBV9 | NA | NA | TGTGCCAGCAGCGTAACAGGCTTCTCCTACGAGCAGTACTTC | CASSVTGFSYEQYF
TRBJ2-1 | TRBV18 | TRBD1 | NA | TGTGCCAGCTCACTCCGGGGACAGGGGCTCTACAATGAGCAGTTCTTC | CASSLRGQGLYNEQFF
TRBJ2-3 | TRBV7-2 | NA | NA | TGTGCCAGCAGCTCGACTGGGGGGGCCGGAGATACGCAGTATTTT | CASSSTGGAGDTQYF
TRBJ1-1 | TRBV19 | NA | NA | TGTGCCAGTAGTTCCCGGGCCCTGAGTACTGAAGCTTTCTTT | CASSSRALSTEAFF
TRBJ2-1 | TRBV28 | TRBD1 | NA | TGTGCCAGCAGTTTAGGGGACAGGGCAGACAATGAGCAGTTCTTC | CASSLGDRADNEQFF
TRBJ2-5 | TRBV6-5 | TRBD2 | NA | TGTGCCAGCAGTTACTCGGGCGGGAGCGGGACCCAGTACTTC | CASSYSGGSGTQYF
TRBJ1-5 | TRBV19 | NA | NA | TGTGCCAGTAGTATTAATCAGGGGCCGCAGCCCCAGCATTTT | CASSINQGPQPQHF
TRBJ1-3 | TRBV9 | NA | few | TGTGCCAGCAGCGTAGCTGGAGGCCTCTCTGGAAACACCATATATTTT | CASSVAGGLSGNTIYF
TRBJ1-5 | TRBV5-4 | TRBD1 | NA | TGTGCCAGCAGCTCCCGAGGGGGCCTAGGAGTAGGGCCCCAGCATTTT | CASSSRGGLGVGPQHF
TRBJ2-6 | TRBV2 | NA | NA | TGTGCCAGCAGTTCAGGGGCCAACGTCCTGACTTTC | CASSSGANVLTF
TRBJ2-2 | TRBV30 | TRBD1 | NA | TGTGCCTGGAGTGCCCTAGACAGGGGCACCGGGGAGCTGTTTTTT | CAWSALDRGTGELFF
TRBJ2-7 | TRBV11-3 | TRBD1 | NA | TGTGCCAGCAGGGGGACAGGGGGCGAGCAGTACTTC | CASRGTGGEQYF
TRBJ1-5 | TRBV4-1 | TRBD1 | NA | TGCGCCAGCAGCCCGAACGTAGGACAGGGGAGGCAGCCCCAGCATTTT | CASSPNVGQGRQPQHF
TRBJ1-2 | TRBV18 | NA | NA | TGTGCCAGCTCACTCCCTTCCGATTTGCGCTATGGCTACACCTTC | CASSLPSDLRYGYTF
TRBJ2-7 | TRBV30 | TRBD1 | once | TGTGCCTGGAGTGTACCAACAGGGGTCAGCTCCTACGAGCAGTACTTC | CAWSVPTGVSSYEQYF
TRBJ2-1 | TRBV4-3 | NA | NA | TGCGCCAGCAGCCAAGATGGAACGTACAATGAGCAGTTCTTC | CASSQDGTYNEQFF
TRBJ1-2 | TRBV6-2/TRBV6-3 | TRBD1 | NA | TGTGCCAGCAGTTTGGTGGGACAGAGCTATGGCTACACCTTC | CASSLVGQSYGYTF